At least ten counts were recorded for the clone carrying this T cell receptor (beta chain). Its antigen remains unidentified. Germline V lookup: CDR1 SQVTM, CDR2 ANQGSEA. Deletions cut 6 bases from V and 13 bases from J, with 16 bases between. The length of the CDR3 is 11 residues. The record originates from a study of early T cells in non-severe SARS-CoV-2 infection. Study details: Sequencing of unsorted whole blood was done on bulk RNA, leaving chains unpaired.

MiXCR, run by TCRdb on the 5' RACE reads, gives a single entry per CDR3 protein. This table has about 56,000 distinct CDR3 sequences, roughly a tenth appearing once. Study findings and constraints: VDJdb matching favored anti-spike CD8 responses, missing private and CD4 specificities.

This clonotype was sampled from an adult who was a healthcare worker with PCR-confirmed SARS-CoV-2 infection or an uninfected control (not recorded which). This chain joins TRBV29-1 and TRBJ2-1, with D unclear. Sequencing was done on a sample of whole blood. As DNA, the CDR3 is TGCAGCGTCAACACCCCGGGCTCACAGTTCTTC. Translating it yields CSVNTPGSQFF.